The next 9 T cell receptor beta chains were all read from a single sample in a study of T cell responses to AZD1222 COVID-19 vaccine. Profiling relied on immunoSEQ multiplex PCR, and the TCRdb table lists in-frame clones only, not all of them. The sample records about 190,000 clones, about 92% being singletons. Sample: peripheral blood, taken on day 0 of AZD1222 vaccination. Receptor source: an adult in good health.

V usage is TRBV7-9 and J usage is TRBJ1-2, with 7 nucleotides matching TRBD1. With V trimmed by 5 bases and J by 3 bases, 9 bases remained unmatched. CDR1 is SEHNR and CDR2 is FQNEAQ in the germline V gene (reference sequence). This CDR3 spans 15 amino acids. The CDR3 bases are TGTGCCAGCAGCCGGGAAGGGGGCATGGACTATGGCTACACCTTC. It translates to CASSREGGMDYGYTF.

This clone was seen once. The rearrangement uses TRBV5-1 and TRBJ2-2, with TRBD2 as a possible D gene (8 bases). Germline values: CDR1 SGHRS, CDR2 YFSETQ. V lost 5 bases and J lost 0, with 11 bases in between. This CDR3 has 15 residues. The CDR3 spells CASSSGTANTGELFF. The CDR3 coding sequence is TGCGCCAGCAGTAGCGGGACAGCGAACACCGGGGAGCTGTTTTTT.

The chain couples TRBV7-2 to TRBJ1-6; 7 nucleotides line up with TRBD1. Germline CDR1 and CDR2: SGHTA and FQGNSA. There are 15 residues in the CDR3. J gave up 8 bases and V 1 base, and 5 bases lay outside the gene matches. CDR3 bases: TGTGCCAGCAGCTTAGAGGGGGCAAGGGATTCACCCCTCCACTTT. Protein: CASSLEGARDSPLHF.

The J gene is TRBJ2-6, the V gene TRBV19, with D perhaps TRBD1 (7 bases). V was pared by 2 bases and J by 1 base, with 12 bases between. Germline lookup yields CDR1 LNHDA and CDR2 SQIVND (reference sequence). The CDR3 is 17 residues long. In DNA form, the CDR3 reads TGTGCCAGTAGTATACAGGGGGGATCTTCTGGGGCCAACGTCCTGACTTTC. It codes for CASSIQGGSSGANVLTF.

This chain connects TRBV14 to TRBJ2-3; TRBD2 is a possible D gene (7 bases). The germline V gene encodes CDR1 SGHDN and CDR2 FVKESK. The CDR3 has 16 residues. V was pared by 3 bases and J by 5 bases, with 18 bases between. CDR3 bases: TGTGCCAGCAGCCACCACCAGGGGAGGGGCGGAGATACGCAGTATTTT. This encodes CASSHHQGRGGDTQYF.

The CDR3 nucleotides are TGTGCCACCAGTGATACGAGCAATCAGCCCCAGCATTTT. Its translation: CATSDTSNQPQHF. The rearrangement links TRBV24-1 to TRBJ1-5; D unresolved. Germline CDR1 KGHDR, CDR2 SFDVKD. V shed 3 bases and J shed 1 base, with 3 bases lying between them. This CDR3 comprises 13 residues.

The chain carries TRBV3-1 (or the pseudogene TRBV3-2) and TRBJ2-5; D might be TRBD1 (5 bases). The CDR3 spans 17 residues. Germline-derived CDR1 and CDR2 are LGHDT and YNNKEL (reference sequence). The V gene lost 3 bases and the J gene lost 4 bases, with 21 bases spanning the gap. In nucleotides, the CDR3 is TGTGCCAGCAGCCATAGGTCGATCTCGTTAAGGGGAGAGACCCAGTACTTC. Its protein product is CASSHRSISLRGETQYF.

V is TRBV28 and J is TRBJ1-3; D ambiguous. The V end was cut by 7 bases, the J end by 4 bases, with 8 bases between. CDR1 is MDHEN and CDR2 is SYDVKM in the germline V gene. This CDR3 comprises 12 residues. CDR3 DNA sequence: TGTGCCAGCACATTCACGGGAAACACCATATATTTT. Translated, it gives CASTFTGNTIYF. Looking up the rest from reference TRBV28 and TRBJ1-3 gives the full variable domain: DVKVTQSSRYLVKRTGEKVFLECVQDMDHENMFWYRQDPGLGLRLIYFSYDVKMKEKGDIPEGYSVSREKKERFSLILESASTNQTSMYLCASTFTGNTIYFGEGSWLTVV.

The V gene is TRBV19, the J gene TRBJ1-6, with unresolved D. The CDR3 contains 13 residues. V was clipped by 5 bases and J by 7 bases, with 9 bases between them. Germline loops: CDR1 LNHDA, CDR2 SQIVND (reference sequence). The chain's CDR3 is CASSDTNNSPLHF. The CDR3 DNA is TGTGCCAGTAGTGACACGAACAATTCACCCCTCCACTTT.